This paragraph covers one T cell receptor (beta chain) sequence. Antigen specificity is unknown. The data stem from a study of cytomegalovirus exposure and HLA in healthy donors. CDR3 length: 12 residues. With 3 bases removed from V and 5 bases from J, the gap between germline ends came to 8 bases. Germline V CDR1 and CDR2: LGHNT, FRNRAP. General study points: The authors later linked a missense DCLRE1C variant to TCR beta V- and J-gene trimming. In a later analysis, HLA-associated TCR beta chains were more clonally expanded than equally common others.

At collection, donors were nominally healthy, but unrecorded immune exposures were probable. PCR primers comprised 60 Vbeta and 13 Jbeta primers. Clones were read by immunoSEQ multiplex PCR, and TCRdb kept only the in-frame ones, dropping some. The sample records roughly 220,000 clones, around 75% being singletons. The chain is built from TRBV12-5 and TRBJ2-7; a weak D match, TRBD2 (6 bases). Specimen: PBMCs. This sequence was found in a young woman in good health and CMV-seronegative. The CDR3: CASGFGRHEQYF. CDR3 bases: TGTGCTAGTGGTTTTGGGAGGCACGAGCAGTACTTC.